The T cell receptor (beta chain) under discussion was sequenced for a study of patients and donors after allogeneic stem cell transplantation. There are 18 residues in the CDR3. Per the germline V gene, CDR1 is KGHSH and CDR2 is LQKENI. V lost 1 base, J lost 3 bases, and 13 bases stayed unmatched. TCRdb ran MiXCR on the RT-PCR reads and lists one entry per CDR3 protein. The table has roughly 200,000 distinct CDR3 sequences, around 40% seen once; the top ten hold 11%. The clonotype comes from a human donor who was either an allogeneic HSCT recipient or a stem cell or donor lymphocyte infusion donor (not recorded which). It is not recorded whose cells these are; they may come from a transplant donor. The source material was blood, either unsorted or a sorted T cell fraction (not recorded which). The chain has TRBV18 and TRBJ2-7, with 9 positions matching TRBD1. The CDR3 reads CASSPRGSRGTGYYEQYF. CDR3 in DNA: TGTGCCAGCTCACCACGCGGATCGCGTGGGACAGGGTACTACGAGCAGTACTTC.